One sample yielded the 9 T cell receptor beta chains listed below, sequenced in a study of shared clonotypes between healthy human individuals. Using immunoSEQ multiplex PCR, the repertoire was profiled, and TCRdb retains in-frame clones only, with some absent. The data hold 180,000 or so clones, with roughly 93% observed a single time. The specimen was naive CD4+ T cells sorted from blood. Stated subset: CD45RA+ positively selected. Receptors were obtained from a woman younger than 45 in good health.

The CDR3 DNA reads as TGTGCCAGTACACTAGCGGGAGTAGCCGAGCAGTACTTC. It yields the protein CASTLAGVAEQYF. This chain connects TRBV11-2 to TRBJ2-7, with 11 positions matching TRBD2. The CDR3 covers 13 residues. V lost 9 bases and J lost 6; bases outside the gene matches: 7. Germline loops: CDR1 SGHAT, CDR2 FQNNGV.

The genes are TRBV6-5 and TRBJ1-4; 7 bases are shared with TRBD1. CDR1 MNHEY and CDR2 SVGAGI come from the germline V gene. V lost 0 bases, J lost 10 bases, and 5 bases stayed unmatched. The CDR3 has 14 amino acids. The CDR3 bases are TGTGCCAGCAGTTACTCGAGACAGGGAAGAAAACTGTTTTTT. Translated, it gives CASSYSRQGRKLFF.

The chain uses TRBV5-1 and TRBJ2-7; 7 bases are a match to TRBD2. J gave up 3 bases and V 3 bases, and 9 bases lay outside the gene matches. This CDR3 comprises 15 residues. Germline V lookup: CDR1 SGHRS, CDR2 YFSETQ. The CDR3 loop reads CASSWLGEGNYEQYF. Written as DNA, the CDR3 is TGCGCCAGCAGCTGGTTGGGGGAGGGGAACTACGAGCAGTACTTC. Using reference TRBV5-1 and TRBJ2-7 for the parts outside the CDR3, the full variable domain is KAGVTQTPRYLIKTRGQQVTLSCSPISGHRSVSWYQQTPGQGLQFLFEYFSETQRNKGNFPGRFSGRQFSNSRSEMNVSTLELGDSALYLCASSWLGEGNYEQYFGPGTRLTVT.

A word on this clone: The sample carries other DNA sequences with the same CDR3. The rearrangement links TRBV19 to TRBJ1-2; tentative D call: TRBD1 (5 bases). Trimming left V 3 bases short and J 8 bases short, with 13 bases between. Germline V gene data show CDR1 as LNHDA and CDR2 as SQIVND (reference sequence). There are 13 residues in the CDR3. The CDR3 region is CASSILPGYGYTF. The CDR3 DNA sequence: TGTGCCAGTAGTATCCTTCCAGGGTACGGCTACACCTTC.

CDR3 sequence (DNA): TGTGCCAGCAGTATGACAGGGAAGAATCAGCCCCAGCATTTT. This translates into CASSMTGKNQPQHF. The rearrangement uses TRBV2 and TRBJ1-5, with TRBD1 identical over 7 bases. CDR1 is SNHLY and CDR2 is FYNNEI in the germline V gene. V lost 5 bases, J lost 4 bases, and 5 bases stayed unmatched. This CDR3 is built from 14 residues.

In its sample, this clone was seen once. The V call is TRBV5-4, the J call TRBJ2-7; 13 nucleotides match TRBD2. The V gene end was trimmed by 2 bases and the J gene end by 2 bases; junction bases not matched to a gene: 1. The CDR3 contains 15 residues. CDR1 SGHNT and CDR2 YYREEE come from the germline V gene (reference sequence). This CDR3 is CASSLGTSGTYEQYF. The CDR3 nucleotides are TGTGCCAGCAGCTTAGGGACTAGCGGGACCTACGAGCAGTACTTC.

V usage is TRBV18 and J usage is TRBJ1-2, with unresolved D. Per germline, CDR1 KGHSH and CDR2 LQKENI. Trimming shortened V by 0 bases and J by 8 bases, and 13 bases separated the two germline ends. The CDR3 is 14 residues long. The CDR3 reads CASSPPPNQSGYTF. In DNA form, the CDR3 reads TGTGCCAGCTCACCACCACCCAATCAAAGCGGCTACACCTTC.

The rearrangement uses TRBV30 and TRBJ1-1; possible D gene TRBD1, 6 bases. Germline assignment: CDR1 GTSNPN and CDR2 SVGIG (reference sequence). Trimming removed 3 bases from V and 0 bases from J, with 8 bases in between. CDR3 size: 13 residues. CDR3 nucleotides: TGTGCCTGGAGCCCAGGGGTGAACACTGAAGCTTTCTTT. Translating it yields CAWSPGVNTEAFF.

J is TRBJ2-2 and V is TRBV28; TRBD2 matches at 11 bases. Germline V lookup: CDR1 MDHEN, CDR2 SYDVKM. V trimming: 5 bases; J trimming: 5 bases; junction bases outside the gene matches: 4. This CDR3 has 15 amino acids. The CDR3 DNA reads as TGTGCCAGCAGTCCTAGCGGGGGGTATACCGGGGAGCTGTTTTTT. As protein: CASSPSGGYTGELFF.